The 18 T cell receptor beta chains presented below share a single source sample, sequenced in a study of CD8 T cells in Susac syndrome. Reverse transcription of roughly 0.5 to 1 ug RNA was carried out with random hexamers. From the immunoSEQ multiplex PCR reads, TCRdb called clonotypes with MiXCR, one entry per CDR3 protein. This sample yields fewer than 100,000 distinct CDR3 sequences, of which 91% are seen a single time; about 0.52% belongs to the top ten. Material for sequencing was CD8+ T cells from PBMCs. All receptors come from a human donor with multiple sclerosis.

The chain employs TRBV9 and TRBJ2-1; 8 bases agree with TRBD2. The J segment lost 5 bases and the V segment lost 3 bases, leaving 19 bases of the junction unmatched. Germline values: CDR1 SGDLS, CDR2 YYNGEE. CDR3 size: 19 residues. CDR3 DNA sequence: TGTGCCAGCAGCGCCCCTGTAGTCGTAAGGAGCGGGAGTAACAATGAGCAGTTCTTC. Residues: CASSAPVVVRSGSNNEQFF.

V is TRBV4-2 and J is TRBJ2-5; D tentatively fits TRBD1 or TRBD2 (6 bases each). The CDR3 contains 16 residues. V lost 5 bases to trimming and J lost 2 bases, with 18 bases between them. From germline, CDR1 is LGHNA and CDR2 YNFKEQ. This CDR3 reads CASSSPERGVQETQYF. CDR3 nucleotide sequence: TGTGCCAGCAGCTCCCCTGAGAGGGGGGTTCAAGAGACCCAGTACTTC.

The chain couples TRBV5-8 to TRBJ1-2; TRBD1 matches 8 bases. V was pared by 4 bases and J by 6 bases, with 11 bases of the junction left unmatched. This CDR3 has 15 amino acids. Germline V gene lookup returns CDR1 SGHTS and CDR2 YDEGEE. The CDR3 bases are TGTGCCAGCAGCAGAGGGGACAGGTGGGGCAATGGCTACACCTTC. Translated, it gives CASSRGDRWGNGYTF.

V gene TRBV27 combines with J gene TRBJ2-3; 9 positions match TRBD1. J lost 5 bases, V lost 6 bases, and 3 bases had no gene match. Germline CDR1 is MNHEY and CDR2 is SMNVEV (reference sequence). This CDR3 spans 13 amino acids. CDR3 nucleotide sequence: TGTGCCAGCAGACAGGGGGCGCGAGATACGCAGTATTTT. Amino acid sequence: CASRQGARDTQYF.

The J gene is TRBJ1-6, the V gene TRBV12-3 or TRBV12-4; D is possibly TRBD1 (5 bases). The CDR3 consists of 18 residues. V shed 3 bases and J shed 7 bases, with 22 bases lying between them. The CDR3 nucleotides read TGTGCCAGCAGTTTTATGGGAGGGGACGTGATTTTCAATTCACCCCTCCACTTT. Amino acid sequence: CASSFMGGDVIFNSPLHF.

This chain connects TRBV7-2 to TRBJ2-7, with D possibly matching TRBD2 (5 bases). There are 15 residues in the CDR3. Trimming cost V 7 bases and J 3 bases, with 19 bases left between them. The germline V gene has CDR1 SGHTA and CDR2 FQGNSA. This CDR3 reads CASTTNPSGYYEQYF. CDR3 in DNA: TGTGCCAGCACCACCAACCCCAGCGGCTACTACGAGCAGTACTTC.

The CDR3 DNA reads TGTGCCAGCAGCCCCCACGGCCGGGGGAGGAACACCGGGGAGCTGTTTTTT. This sequence encodes CASSPHGRGRNTGELFF. This rearrangement joins TRBV9 to TRBJ2-2; possibly TRBD2 for D (6 bases). Germline CDR1 is SGDLS and CDR2 is YYNGEE. Deletions cut 4 bases from V and 1 base from J, with 17 bases between. The CDR3 has 17 amino acids. Together with reference TRBV9 and TRBJ2-2, the CDR3 gives the full variable domain: DSGVTQTPKHLITATGQRVTLRCSPRSGDLSVYWYQQSLDQGLQFLIQYYNGEERAKGNILERFSAQQFPDLHSELNLSSLELGDSALYFCASSPHGRGRNTGELFFGEGSRLTVL.

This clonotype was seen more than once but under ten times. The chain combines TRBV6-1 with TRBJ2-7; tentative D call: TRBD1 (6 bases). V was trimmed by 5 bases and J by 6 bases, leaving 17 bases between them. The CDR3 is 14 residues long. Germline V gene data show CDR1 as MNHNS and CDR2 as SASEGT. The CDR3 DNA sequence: TGTGCCAGCAGTCGCCCCGGGACACCTTGCGAGCAGTACTTC. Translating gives CASSRPGTPCEQYF.

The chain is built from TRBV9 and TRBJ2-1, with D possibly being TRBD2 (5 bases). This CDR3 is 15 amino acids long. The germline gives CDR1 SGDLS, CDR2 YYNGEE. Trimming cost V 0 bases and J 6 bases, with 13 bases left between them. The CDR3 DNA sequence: TGTGCCAGCAGCGTAGAGTACCGGGGAGTCAATGAGCAGTTCTTC. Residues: CASSVEYRGVNEQFF.

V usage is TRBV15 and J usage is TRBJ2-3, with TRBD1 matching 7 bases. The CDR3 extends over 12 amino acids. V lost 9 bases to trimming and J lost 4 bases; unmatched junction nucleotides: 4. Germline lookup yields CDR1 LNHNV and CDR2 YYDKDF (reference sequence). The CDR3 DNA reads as TGTGCCACTACAGGGGTTTCAGATACGCAGTATTTT. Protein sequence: CATTGVSDTQYF.

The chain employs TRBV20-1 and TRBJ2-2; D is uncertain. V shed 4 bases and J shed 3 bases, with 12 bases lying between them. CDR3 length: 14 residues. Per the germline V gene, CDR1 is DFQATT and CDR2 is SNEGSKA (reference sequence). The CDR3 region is CSATEIGDTGELFF. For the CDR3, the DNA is TGCAGTGCTACAGAAATAGGTGACACCGGGGAGCTGTTTTTT.

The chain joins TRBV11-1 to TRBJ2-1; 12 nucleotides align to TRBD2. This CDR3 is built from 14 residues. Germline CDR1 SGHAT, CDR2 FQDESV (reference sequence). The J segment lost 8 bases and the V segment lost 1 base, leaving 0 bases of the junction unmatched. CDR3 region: CASSLGTSGDEQFF. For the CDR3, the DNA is TGTGCCAGCAGCTTAGGGACTAGCGGGGATGAGCAGTTCTTC.

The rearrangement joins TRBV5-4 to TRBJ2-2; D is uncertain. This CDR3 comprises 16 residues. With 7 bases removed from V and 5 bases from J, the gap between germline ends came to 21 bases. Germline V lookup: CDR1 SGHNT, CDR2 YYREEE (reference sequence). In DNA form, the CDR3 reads TGTGCCAGCGGGAACCTTGGGGAATTGCGGACCGGGGAGCTGTTTTTT. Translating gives CASGNLGELRTGELFF.

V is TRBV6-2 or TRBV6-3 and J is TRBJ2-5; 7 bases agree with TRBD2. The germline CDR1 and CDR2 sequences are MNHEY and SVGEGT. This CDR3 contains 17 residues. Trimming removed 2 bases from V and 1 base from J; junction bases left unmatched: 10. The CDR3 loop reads CASSYTRDYRPQETQYF. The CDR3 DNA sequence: TGTGCCAGCAGTTACACCCGGGACTATCGACCCCAAGAGACCCAGTACTTC.

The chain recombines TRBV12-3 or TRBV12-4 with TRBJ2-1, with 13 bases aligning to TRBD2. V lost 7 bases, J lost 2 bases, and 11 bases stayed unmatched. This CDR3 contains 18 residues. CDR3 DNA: TGTGCCAGCACTCCGGGACTAGCGGGACCTAGGACCTACAATGAGCAGTTCTTC. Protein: CASTPGLAGPRTYNEQFF.

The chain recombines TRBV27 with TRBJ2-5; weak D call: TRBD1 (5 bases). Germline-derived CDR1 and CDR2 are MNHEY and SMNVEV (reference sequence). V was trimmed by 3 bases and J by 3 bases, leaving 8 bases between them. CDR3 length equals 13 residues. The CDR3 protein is CASSFLGEETQYF. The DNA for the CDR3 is TGTGCCAGCAGTTTTCTAGGGGAAGAGACCCAGTACTTC.

The DNA for the CDR3 is TGTGCCAGCGGCCGGAACAGGGGACAAAATCAGCCCCAGCATTTT. This translates into CASGRNRGQNQPQHF. The chain is built from TRBV27 and TRBJ1-5, with TRBD1 identical over 7 bases. The CDR3 loop spans 15 amino acids. Per the germline V gene, CDR1 is MNHEY and CDR2 is SMNVEV (reference sequence). V lost 8 bases to trimming and J lost 4 bases; unmatched junction nucleotides: 11.

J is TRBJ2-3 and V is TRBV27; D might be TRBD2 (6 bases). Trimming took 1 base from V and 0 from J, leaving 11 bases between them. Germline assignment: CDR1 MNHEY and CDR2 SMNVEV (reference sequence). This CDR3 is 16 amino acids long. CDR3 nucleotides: TGTGCCAGCAGTTTATTGGCTAGCGCTAGCACAGATACGCAGTATTTT. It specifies CASSLLASASTDTQYF.